Listed here is a single TCR beta chain. Trimming cost V 10 bases and J 5 bases, with 11 bases left between them. Germline V gene sequence: CDR1 SEHNR, CDR2 FQNEAQ (reference sequence). The CDR3 is 11 amino acids. Followed over time, Seattle patients had been enrolled while infection was active. This entry belongs to a study of blood T cell repertoires in COVID-19. Study-level background: Acute-phase and convalescent COVID-19 samples originated in the United States, Italy and Spain. In each case, the material was cDNA or gDNA derived from T cells, B-cell-depleted T cells, or PBMCs.

As handled by the study authors: Estimation of nucleated cell counts relied on the amplification of reference gene primers. This table comes from immunoSEQ multiplex PCR, and its TCRdb copy is limited to in-frame clones, with some not included. For V, J and clone size, that table is used; D and trimming come from the DNA. The sample records about 160,000 clones, approximately 92% being singletons. The sample was peripheral blood. The rearrangement links TRBV7-9 to TRBJ1-2; D unclear. The TCR was taken from a man aged 25-40 years with COVID-19, enrolled during active disease. CDR3: CAMHNGYGYTF. DNA for the CDR3: TGTGCCATGCACAACGGGTATGGCTACACCTTC. Looking up the rest from reference TRBV7-9 and TRBJ1-2 gives the full variable domain: DTGVSQNPRHKITKRGQNVTFRCDPISEHNRLYWYRQTLGQGPEFLTYFQNEAQLEKSRLLSDRFSAERPKGSFSTLEIQRTEQGDSAMYLCAMHNGYGYTFGSGTRLTVV.